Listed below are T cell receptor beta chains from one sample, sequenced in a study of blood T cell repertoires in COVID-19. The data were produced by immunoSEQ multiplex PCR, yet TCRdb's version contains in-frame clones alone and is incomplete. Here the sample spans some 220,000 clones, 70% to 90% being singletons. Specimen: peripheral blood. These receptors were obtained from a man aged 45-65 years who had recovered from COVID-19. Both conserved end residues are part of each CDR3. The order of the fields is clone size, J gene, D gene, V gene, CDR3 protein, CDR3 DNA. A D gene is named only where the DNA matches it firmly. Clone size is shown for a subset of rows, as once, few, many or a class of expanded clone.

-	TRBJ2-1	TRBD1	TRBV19	CASSIPGGAHNEQFF	TGTGCCAGTAGTATCCCAGGGGGCGCTCACAATGAGCAGTTCTTC
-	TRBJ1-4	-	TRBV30	CAWSVSGYEKLFF	TGTGCCTGGAGTGTTTCAGGGTATGAAAAACTGTTTTTT
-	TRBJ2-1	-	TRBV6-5	CASSEDRGANNEQFF	TGTGCCAGCAGCGAGGACAGAGGCGCAAACAATGAGCAGTTCTTC
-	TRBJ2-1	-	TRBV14	CASSQDLGTLYNEQFF	TGTGCCAGCAGCCAGGATTTGGGGACATTATACAATGAGCAGTTCTTC
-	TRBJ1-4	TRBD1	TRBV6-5	CASSWTGTGNEKLFF	TGTGCCAGCAGTTGGACCGGGACAGGGAATGAAAAACTGTTTTTT
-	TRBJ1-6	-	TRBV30	CAWCTGQKDNSPLHF	TGTGCCTGGTGTACAGGGCAAAAGGATAATTCACCCCTCCACTTT
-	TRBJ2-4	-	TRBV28	CASRPPPQGAKNIQYF	TGTGCCAGCAGACCACCTCCCCAGGGGGCCAAAAACATTCAGTACTTC
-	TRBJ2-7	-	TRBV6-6	CASRETGSHEQYF	TGTGCCAGCAGGGAAACAGGGTCCCACGAGCAGTACTTC
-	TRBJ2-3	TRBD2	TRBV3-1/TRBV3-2	CASSQYGGSTDTQYF	TGTGCCAGCAGCCAGTACGGGGGGAGCACAGATACGCAGTATTTT
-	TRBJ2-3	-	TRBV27	CASSLGANPSTDTQYF	TGTGCCAGCAGTTTAGGGGCAAACCCTAGCACAGATACGCAGTATTTT
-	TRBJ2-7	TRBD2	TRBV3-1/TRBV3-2	CASSQGIAGVAYEQYF	TGTGCCAGCAGCCAAGGAATAGCGGGAGTGGCCTACGAGCAGTACTTC
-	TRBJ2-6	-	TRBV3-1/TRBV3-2	CASRHGGYGANVLTF	TGTGCCAGCAGACATGGCGGTTATGGGGCCAACGTCCTGACTTTC
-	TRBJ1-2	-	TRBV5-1	CASSPDSIPGDGYTF	TGCGCCAGCAGCCCAGACTCCATCCCAGGGGATGGCTACACCTTC
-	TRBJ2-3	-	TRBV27	CASAGRVSTDTQYF	TGTGCCAGCGCCGGTAGAGTCAGCACAGATACGCAGTATTTT
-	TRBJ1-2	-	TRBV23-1	CASSGGEDFYGYTF	TGCGCCAGCTCGGGGGGGGAAGACTTCTATGGCTACACCTTC
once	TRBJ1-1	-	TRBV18	CASSPLPQTSIGGSTEAFF	TGTGCCAGCTCACCATTGCCTCAAACGTCTATCGGGGGTTCAACTGAAGCTTTCTTT
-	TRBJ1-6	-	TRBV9	CASSVSSGDYNSPLHF	TGTGCCAGCAGCGTAAGTTCAGGGGATTATAATTCACCCCTCCACTTT
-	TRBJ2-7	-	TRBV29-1	CSVAGGTSYEQYF	TGCAGCGTTGCCGGCGGGACCTCCTACGAGCAGTACTTC
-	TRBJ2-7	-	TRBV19	CASSIGGASSYEQYF	TGTGCCAGTAGTATAGGGGGCGCAAGCTCCTACGAGCAGTACTTC
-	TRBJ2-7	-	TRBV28	CASSFRTTYEQYF	TGTGCCAGCAGTTTCAGAACTACCTACGAGCAGTACTTC
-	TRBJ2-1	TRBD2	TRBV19	CASSPGGAGSSYNEQFF	TGTGCCAGTAGCCCCGGGGGGGCAGGGAGCTCCTACAATGAGCAGTTCTTC
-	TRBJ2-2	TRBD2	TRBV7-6	CASSLTSGGELFF	TGTGCCAGCAGCTTAACTAGCGGCGGGGAGCTGTTTTTT
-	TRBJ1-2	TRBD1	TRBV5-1	CASSLDRGWGYTF	TGCGCCAGCAGCTTGGACAGGGGCTGGGGCTACACCTTC
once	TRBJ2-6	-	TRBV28	CASSTQGSGANVLTF	TGTGCCAGCAGTACCCAGGGGTCTGGGGCCAACGTCCTGACTTTC
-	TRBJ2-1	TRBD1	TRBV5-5	CASSVGQGSSYNEQFF	TGTGCCAGCAGCGTCGGACAGGGGAGCTCCTACAATGAGCAGTTCTTC
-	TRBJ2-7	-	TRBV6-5	CASSPTKRSSGEQYF	TGTGCCAGCAGCCCCACGAAGAGATCTAGTGGCGAGCAGTACTTC
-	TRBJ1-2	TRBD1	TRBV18	CASSPQDRGNGYTF	TGTGCCAGCTCACCCCAGGACAGGGGAAATGGCTACACCTTC
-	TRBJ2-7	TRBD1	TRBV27	CASSPAGTGGKYEQYF	TGTGCCAGCAGCCCAGCCGGGACAGGGGGAAAATACGAGCAGTACTTC
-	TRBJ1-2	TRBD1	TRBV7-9	CASSSSDRGRGHGYTF	TGTGCCAGCAGCTCCTCCGACAGGGGGCGAGGTCATGGCTACACCTTC
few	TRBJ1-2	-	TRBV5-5	CASSLQGRGANYGYTF	TGTGCCAGCAGCCTCCAGGGGAGGGGGGCTAACTATGGCTACACCTTC
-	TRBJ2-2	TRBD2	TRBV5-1	CASSLRTSGTGELFF	TGCGCCAGCAGCTTAAGGACTAGCGGCACCGGGGAGCTGTTTTTT
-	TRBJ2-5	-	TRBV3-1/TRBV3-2	CASSQDGRPRETQYF	TGTGCCAGCAGCCAAGATGGGAGACCCAGAGAGACCCAGTACTTC
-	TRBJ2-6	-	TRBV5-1	CASSLGRAINSAGANVLTF	TGCGCCAGCAGCTTAGGCAGGGCGATAAATTCGGCTGGGGCCAACGTCCTGACTTTC
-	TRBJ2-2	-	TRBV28	CASSLGGAEGTGELFF	TGTGCCAGCAGTTTGGGGGGGGCGGAGGGCACCGGGGAGCTGTTTTTT
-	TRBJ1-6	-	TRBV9	CASSVGVTGNSPLHF	TGTGCCAGCAGCGTAGGTGTAACGGGGAATTCACCCCTCCACTTT
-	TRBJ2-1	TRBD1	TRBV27	CASSSTGRGSYNEQFF	TGTGCCAGCAGTTCCACGGGCAGGGGGTCCTACAATGAGCAGTTCTTC
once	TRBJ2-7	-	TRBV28	CASRSVRQGSYEQYF	TGTGCCAGCAGGTCGGTCAGGCAGGGGTCCTACGAGCAGTACTTC